The sample holds many counts of the clone carrying this T cell receptor beta chain. Assembly of TCR beta libraries relied on iRepertoire HTBI primers together with Arm-PCR of CDR3 regions. TCRdb reprocessed the multiplex PCR reads via MiXCR and lists one record per CDR3 protein. The sample holds under 250,000 distinct CDR3 sequences, over 20% seen once. The sample is drawn from a study of regulatory T cells in long-lasting Graves disease. Trimming took off 0 bases at V and 5 bases at J, with 13 bases between the two ends. The CDR3 contains 15 residues. From germline, CDR1 is LNHNV and CDR2 YYDKDF (reference sequence). Described time point: newly diagnosed GD, antithyroid drugs for less than 3 months. PBMC-derived RNA was used for the TCR library.

The receptor was derived from a female donor with Graves disease. Sequences were derived from peripheral blood mononuclear cells (PBMCs), sampled at new diagnosis, from a patient treated with antithyroid drugs. The chain couples TRBV15 to TRBJ2-5; D is uncertain. This CDR3 reads CATSRELRLGETQYF. The CDR3 DNA reads as TGTGCCACCAGCAGAGAACTGAGGCTGGGGGAGACCCAGTACTTC.